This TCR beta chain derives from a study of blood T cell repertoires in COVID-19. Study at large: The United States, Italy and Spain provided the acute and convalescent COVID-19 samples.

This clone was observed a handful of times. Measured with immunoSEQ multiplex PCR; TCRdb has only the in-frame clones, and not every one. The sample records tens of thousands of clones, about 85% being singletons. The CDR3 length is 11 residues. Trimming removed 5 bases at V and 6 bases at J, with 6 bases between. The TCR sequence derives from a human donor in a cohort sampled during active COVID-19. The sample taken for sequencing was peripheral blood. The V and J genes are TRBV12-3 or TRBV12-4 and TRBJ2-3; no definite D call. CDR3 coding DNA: TGTGCCAGCAGTGGCAGGGATACGCAGTATTTT. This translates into CASSGRDTQYF.